The 32 T cell receptor beta chains below were found in one sample sequenced in a study of technical replicates of blood from several donors. Using immunoSEQ multiplex PCR, the repertoire was profiled, and TCRdb retains in-frame clones only, with some absent. Among 75,000 to 95,000 clones, 90% to 97% were seen once, and the ten largest hold approximately 0.37%. Input material: T cells isolated from PBMCs. These receptors originate from a human donor in good health.

J is TRBJ2-7 and V is TRBV28, with D perhaps matching TRBD2 (6 bases). CDR1 and CDR2 from the germline V gene are MDHEN and SYDVKM. V dropped 6 bases and J dropped 2 bases, with 17 bases sitting between them. This CDR3 has 15 amino acids. As DNA, the CDR3 is TGTGCCAGCAGGTGGGGGGAAGGGACTCCCTACGAGCAGTACTTC. Translating gives CASRWGEGTPYEQYF.

The gene calls are TRBV5-4 and TRBJ2-7; D is undetermined. Germline V gene data show CDR1 as SGHNT and CDR2 as YYREEE (reference sequence). Trimming cost V 2 bases and J 5 bases, with 11 bases left between them. The CDR3 totals 13 residues. The CDR3 loop is CASSFLTLNEQYF. DNA for the CDR3: TGTGCCAGCAGCTTTTTGACACTTAACGAGCAGTACTTC.

The V and J genes are TRBV27 and TRBJ2-1; 9 nucleotides align to TRBD1. The V segment lost 7 bases and the J segment 2 bases; nucleotides outside the gene matches: 6. CDR1 and CDR2 from the germline V gene are MNHEY and SMNVEV (reference sequence). The CDR3 is 15 residues long. The CDR3 here is CASTWTGVTYNEQFF. The CDR3 nucleotides read TGTGCCAGCACTTGGACAGGGGTCACCTACAATGAGCAGTTCTTC.

DNA for the CDR3: TGTGCCAGCAGTTCCCTAGACGGGGAGACCCAGTACTTC. Its translation: CASSSLDGETQYF. This chain uses TRBV27 with TRBJ2-5; D remains ambiguous. V lost 4 bases, J lost 5 bases, and 11 bases lay in between. The length of the CDR3 is 13 residues. Germline V gives CDR1 MNHEY, CDR2 SMNVEV (reference sequence).

The chain couples TRBV11-1 to TRBJ1-2; D is uncertain. Germline CDR1 reads SGHAT; CDR2 reads FQDESV (reference sequence). Deletions cut 5 bases from V and 6 bases from J, with 7 bases between. This CDR3 has 11 amino acids. CDR3 amino acids: CASSPGNGYTF. The CDR3 DNA is TGTGCCAGCAGCCCGGGGAATGGCTACACCTTC.

The V gene is TRBV7-9, the J gene TRBJ2-2, with TRBD2 identical over 14 bases. V gave up 1 base and J gave up 5 bases; unmatched junction bases: 6. The germline CDR1 and CDR2 sequences are SEHNR and FQNEAQ (reference sequence). This CDR3 contains 18 residues. CDR3 sequence (DNA): TGTGCCAGCAGCTTAGTAGGACTAGCGGGAGGTCGGACCGGGGAGCTGTTTTTT. Residues: CASSLVGLAGGRTGELFF.

V usage is TRBV18 and J usage is TRBJ2-7; 8 positions match TRBD1. CDR3 size: 15 residues. V trimming: 6 bases; J trimming: 2 bases; junction bases outside the gene matches: 9. Germline CDR1 and CDR2: KGHSH and LQKENI. The CDR3 DNA follows: TGTGCCAGCTCGCCCGACAGGGGCAGAACCTACGAGCAGTACTTC. This encodes CASSPDRGRTYEQYF.

The V and J genes are TRBV28 and TRBJ1-2; 10 nucleotides agree with TRBD1. The CDR3 length is 14 residues. CDR1 is MDHEN and CDR2 is SYDVKM in the germline V gene. Trimming at V came to 6 bases and at J to 6 bases, leaving 7 bases not matched to a gene. CDR3 DNA: TGTGCCAGCAGGTCCGGGACAGGGGCCGATGGCTACACCTTC. The encoded protein is CASRSGTGADGYTF.

This rearrangement joins TRBV7-8 to TRBJ1-1, with D hard to call. Germline loops: CDR1 SGHVS, CDR2 FQNEAQ. With 0 bases removed from V and 1 base from J, the gap between germline ends came to 6 bases. The CDR3 sequence is 14 residues long. The chain's CDR3 is CASSLAHRNTEAFF. CDR3 nucleotide sequence: TGTGCCAGCAGCTTAGCCCACAGGAACACTGAAGCTTTCTTT.

V is TRBV2 and J is TRBJ1-2; unclear D gene. Trimming removed 7 bases from V and 6 bases from J, with 15 bases in between. The CDR3 spans 13 residues. Germline V gene lookup returns CDR1 SNHLY and CDR2 FYNNEI. In DNA, the CDR3 is TGTGCCAGCACCCCCGAGGGCTCTAATGGCTACACCTTC. Protein sequence: CASTPEGSNGYTF. The entire variable domain, with the rest obtained from reference TRBV2 and TRBJ1-2, is as follows: EPEVTQTPSHQVTQMGQEVILRCVPISNHLYFYWYRQILGQKVEFLVSFYNNEISEKSEIFDDQFSVERPDGSNFTLKIRSTKLEDSAMYFCASTPEGSNGYTFGSGTRLTVV.

The J gene is TRBJ2-7, the V gene TRBV27; the D gene is possibly TRBD1 (5 bases). Per germline, CDR1 MNHEY and CDR2 SMNVEV (reference sequence). This CDR3 is built from 14 residues. V lost 3 bases to trimming and J lost 4 bases, with 13 bases between them. The CDR3 region is CASSLGPDRYEQYF. CDR3 nucleotides: TGTGCCAGCAGTTTGGGGCCCGACAGATACGAGCAGTACTTC.

The chain carries TRBV30 and TRBJ2-1; a possible D gene is TRBD2 (7 bases). There are 15 residues in the CDR3. The V gene's germline CDR1 is GTSNPN and CDR2 SVGIG (reference sequence). The V gene lost 5 bases and the J gene lost 4 bases, with 18 bases spanning the gap. CDR3 DNA: TGTGCCTGGTTTCATAGGGGGGAGGGGTACAATGAGCAGTTCTTC. The encoded protein is CAWFHRGEGYNEQFF.

This clone is a singleton in its sample. The rearrangement links TRBV30 to TRBJ2-7, with 7 bases identical to TRBD2. CDR3 length: 14 amino acids. Trimming removed 2 bases from V and 5 bases from J; junction bases left unmatched: 9. Germline V gene data show CDR1 as GTSNPN and CDR2 as SVGIG (reference sequence). CDR3 nucleotides: TGTGCCTGGAGTAATCTGCGGGAGATCCACGAGCAGTACTTC. It codes for CAWSNLREIHEQYF.

CDR3 in DNA: TGTGCCAGCAGCTCGACACCTACTAACTATGGCTACACCTTC. It is translated as CASSSTPTNYGYTF. V and J are TRBV5-4 and TRBJ1-2; D uncertain. Trimming removed 3 bases at V and 0 bases at J, with 9 bases between. This CDR3 is built from 14 residues. The germline CDR1 and CDR2 sequences are SGHNT and YYREEE (reference sequence).

The table lists this clone with a count of one. CDR3 in DNA: TGTGCCAGCAGTTACTCGAATCTAGCTCCTGAGCAGTACTTC. Protein sequence: CASSYSNLAPEQYF. V gene TRBV6-5 combines with J gene TRBJ2-7; tentative D call: TRBD2 (5 bases). The CDR3 spans 14 residues. The germline gives CDR1 MNHEY, CDR2 SVGAGI. Trimming removed 0 bases from V and 7 bases from J, with 13 bases in between.

DNA of the CDR3: TGTGCCAGTAGTTGGACAGGGGGGAGGAATGAGCAGTTCTTC. Protein product: CASSWTGGRNEQFF. The V call is TRBV19, the J call TRBJ2-1; 10 bases agree with TRBD1. The CDR3 length is 14 residues. Per germline, CDR1 LNHDA and CDR2 SQIVND (reference sequence). V trimming: 5 bases; J trimming: 7 bases; junction bases outside the gene matches: 5.

The chain joins TRBV10-3 to TRBJ1-5; a possible D gene is TRBD1 (6 bases). This CDR3 spans 16 amino acids. CDR1 ENHRY and CDR2 SYGVKD come from the germline V gene. The germline V and J ends were trimmed by 3 bases and 0 bases, with 12 bases remaining between them. The CDR3 DNA follows: TGTGCCATCAGTGATCAATGGGACATTAGCAATCAGCCCCAGCATTTT. It yields the protein CAISDQWDISNQPQHF.

This chain links TRBV6-5 with TRBJ2-3; D not certain. Trimming removed 0 bases from V and 1 base from J, with 5 bases in between. The CDR3 is made up of 14 amino acids. The germline V gene has CDR1 MNHEY and CDR2 SVGAGI. The CDR3 loop reads CASSYSSGTDTQYF. The CDR3 DNA reads as TGTGCCAGCAGTTACTCGAGCGGCACAGATACGCAGTATTTT.

The chain joins TRBV2 to TRBJ1-5; possibly TRBD1 for D (5 bases). Per the germline V gene, CDR1 is SNHLY and CDR2 is FYNNEI. The V end lost 5 bases, the J end lost 2 bases, and 13 bases lay between the germline ends. This CDR3 contains 15 residues. The CDR3 nucleotides read TGTGCCAGCAGTCACAGGCCGATGGGCAATCAGCCCCAGCATTTT. Translated: CASSHRPMGNQPQHF.

The chain links TRBV19 to TRBJ2-5, with 7 bases lining up with TRBD1. The CDR3 is 15 residues long. V was clipped by 4 bases and J by 2 bases; unmatched bases: 7. Germline V gene data show CDR1 as LNHDA and CDR2 as SQIVND (reference sequence). The CDR3 DNA sequence: TGTGCCAGTAGTAACCACAGGGGAGTACAAGAGACCCAGTACTTC. Its protein is CASSNHRGVQETQYF.

The CDR3: CASSTLRRGYDVNGYTF. The CDR3 DNA follows: TGTGCCAGCAGCACCTTACGACGGGGTTATGATGTTAATGGCTACACCTTC. The V and J genes are TRBV11-2 and TRBJ1-2, with D uncertain. V gave up 5 bases and J gave up 6 bases, with 25 bases separating them. Per the germline V gene, CDR1 is SGHAT and CDR2 is FQNNGV. The CDR3 covers 17 residues. The full variable domain, its missing parts supplied by reference TRBV11-2 and TRBJ1-2, is EAGVAQSPRYKIIEKRQSVAFWCNPISGHATLYWYQQILGQGPKLLIQFQNNGVVDDSQLPKDRFSAERLKGVDSTLKIQPAKLEDSAVYLCASSTLRRGYDVNGYTFGSGTRLTVV.

This clone is large (0.1 to 1%). This chain connects TRBV6-5 to TRBJ2-7; tentative D call: TRBD1 (6 bases). This CDR3 spans 13 amino acids. Trimming left V 6 bases short and J 3 bases short, with 12 bases between. Looked up from germline, CDR1 is MNHEY and CDR2 is SVGAGI. DNA of the CDR3: TGTGCCAGCAGAGGAGGACAGAACTACGAGCAGTACTTC. Its translation is CASRGGQNYEQYF.

V gene TRBV30 combines with J gene TRBJ2-7; D possibly corresponds to TRBD2 (5 bases). Germline CDR1 is GTSNPN and CDR2 is SVGIG (reference sequence). The CDR3 is 12 amino acids. CDR3 sequence reads: CACQRRLYEQYF. CDR3 sequence (DNA): TGTGCTTGCCAGCGGAGACTATACGAGCAGTACTTC.

The rearrangement joins TRBV23-1 to TRBJ2-7; 12 nucleotides align to TRBD1. TRBV23-1 is labeled an ORF, and its function is uncertain. Unmatched junction bases numbered 16, after V lost 7 bases and J lost 9 bases. This CDR3 region has 16 residues. This CDR3 reads CASTWRPGQGARWQYF. The CDR3 nucleotides are TGCGCCAGCACCTGGCGTCCGGGACAGGGGGCACGTTGGCAGTACTTC.

The chain employs TRBV7-6 and TRBJ2-7, with 13 bases matching TRBD2. There are 17 residues in the CDR3. Germline V gives CDR1 SGHVS, CDR2 FNYEAQ. The V segment lost 5 bases and the J segment 0 bases; nucleotides outside the gene matches: 7. In nucleotides, the CDR3 is TGTGCCAGCAGCCCAGGACTAGCGGGAGTAGGCTCCTACGAGCAGTACTTC. It is translated as CASSPGLAGVGSYEQYF.

The rearrangement uses TRBV2 and TRBJ2-5; TRBD1 is a possible D gene (5 bases). The CDR3 sequence is 13 residues long. Trimming stripped 9 bases from V and 0 bases from J, with 11 bases between. Germline assignment: CDR1 SNHLY and CDR2 FYNNEI. CDR3 coding DNA: TGTGCCAGATCGACAGAGAACCAAGAGACCCAGTACTTC. It translates to CARSTENQETQYF.

This chain uses TRBV2 with TRBJ2-3; 9 nucleotides line up with TRBD2. J was trimmed by 3 bases and V by 2 bases; bases with no gene match: 12. The CDR3 has 18 amino acids. Germline values: CDR1 SNHLY, CDR2 FYNNEI. As DNA, the CDR3 is TGTGCCAGCAGTGAACGGGCGGGAGGGAGGAGAGTTACAGATACGCAGTATTTT. It translates to CASSERAGGRRVTDTQYF.

The chain recombines TRBV27 with TRBJ1-1; no reliable D call. With 5 bases removed from V and 1 base from J, the gap between germline ends came to 8 bases. The CDR3 is made up of 13 amino acids. Germline V gene sequence: CDR1 MNHEY, CDR2 SMNVEV (reference sequence). CDR3 sequence: CASSLFRNTEAFF. The CDR3 DNA follows: TGTGCCAGCAGTCTCTTCAGGAACACTGAAGCTTTCTTT.

This clone was recorded once. The rearrangement links TRBV15 to TRBJ2-1, with D uncertain. V shed 7 bases and J shed 1 base, with 20 bases lying between them. This CDR3 has 17 amino acids. CDR1 is LNHNV and CDR2 is YYDKDF in the germline V gene (reference sequence). The CDR3 region is CATNPRFPASSYNEQFF. The CDR3 nucleotides are TGTGCCACCAACCCCAGGTTCCCGGCGAGTTCCTACAATGAGCAGTTCTTC.

The gene calls are TRBV28 and TRBJ2-1; D is possibly TRBD2 (6 bases). The V end lost 8 bases, the J end lost 0 bases, and 11 bases lay between the germline ends. The CDR3 spans 14 residues. The germline CDR1 and CDR2 sequences are MDHEN and SYDVKM. The DNA for the CDR3 is TGTGCCAGCGAGGTCGGGAGCTCCTACAATGAGCAGTTCTTC. Its protein product is CASEVGSSYNEQFF.

The chain links TRBV19 to TRBJ2-1; D might be TRBD2 (5 bases). This CDR3 contains 15 residues. V was shortened by 3 bases and J by 8 bases, with 17 bases between the two germline ends. Germline values: CDR1 LNHDA, CDR2 SQIVND (reference sequence). The CDR3 region is CASSIAPLGGYEQFF. CDR3 DNA sequence: TGTGCCAGTAGTATCGCCCCCCTCGGAGGTTATGAGCAGTTCTTC.

The genes are TRBV7-8 and TRBJ1-2; 8 bases line up with TRBD1. The ends lost 3 bases at V and 8 bases at J; junction bases unmatched: 11. The CDR3 totals 15 residues. Germline V CDR1 and CDR2: SGHVS, FQNEAQ. The CDR3 sequence is CASSFPFGQGSGYTF. The CDR3 coding sequence is TGTGCCAGCAGCTTCCCTTTCGGACAGGGAAGCGGCTACACCTTC.